Reported below is one T cell receptor (beta chain). The data are from a study of CD8 T cells in Susac syndrome. The RNA input was about 0.5 to 1 ug, and it was reverse transcribed with random hexamers. TCR beta CDR3 was amplified by immunoSEQ multiplex PCR. This amplification extended across 54 Vbeta and 13 Jbeta segments. TCRdb called the immunoSEQ multiplex PCR reads again in MiXCR, with one record for every CDR3 protein. The sample holds more than 95,000 distinct CDR3 sequences, around 94% seen once. CDR1 is MNHEY, CDR2 SVGAGI, per germline. This CDR3 is 15 amino acids long. V was shortened by 0 bases and J by 4 bases, with 13 bases between the two germline ends. Sequencing of TCR beta was undertaken in CD8+ and CD4+ T cells derived from blood. Controls were drawn from healthy donors and were matched for age and sex. Isolation of CD8+ and CD4+ T cells was performed negatively, whereas enrichment of TEMRA cells was done by FACS.

The chain couples TRBV6-5 to TRBJ2-7, with D tentatively TRBD1 or TRBD2 (6 bases each). The receptor comes from a human donor in good health. The specimen was CD4+ T cells from PBMCs. The CDR3 DNA reads as TGTGCCAGCAGTTACTCAGGGGGAGGAAAGTACGAGCAGTACTTC. Translating gives CASSYSGGGKYEQYF.